This note documents a single T cell receptor (beta chain) sequence. This entry comes from a study of blood T cell repertoires in COVID-19. Study summary: Material from acute and convalescent COVID-19 was sourced from the United States, Italy and Spain. In each case, the material was cDNA or gDNA derived from T cells, B-cell-depleted T cells, or PBMCs.

Per the original methods: How many nucleated cells were present was estimated from reference gene primer amplification. Profiled with immunoSEQ multiplex PCR; TCRdb holds only in-frame clones, not every one. V and J calls and clone size are those listed in that table; D and trimming were worked out from the DNA. Among over 150,000 clones listed, about 86% were seen once. Source material: peripheral blood. The TCR was taken from a man over 45 with active or convalescent COVID-19.

This CDR3 reads CASSQDPTAYGPGGYTF. The CDR3 coding sequence is TGTGCCAGCAGCCAAGATCCGACGGCTTATGGCCCAGGGGGCTACACCTTC. The chain recombines TRBV3-1 (or the pseudogene TRBV3-2) with TRBJ1-2, with D possibly being TRBD1 (5 bases). The ends were cut back, 0 bases at V and 8 bases at J, with 22 bases in the middle. The CDR3 spans 17 residues. In germline, CDR1 is LGHDT, CDR2 YNNKEL (reference sequence).